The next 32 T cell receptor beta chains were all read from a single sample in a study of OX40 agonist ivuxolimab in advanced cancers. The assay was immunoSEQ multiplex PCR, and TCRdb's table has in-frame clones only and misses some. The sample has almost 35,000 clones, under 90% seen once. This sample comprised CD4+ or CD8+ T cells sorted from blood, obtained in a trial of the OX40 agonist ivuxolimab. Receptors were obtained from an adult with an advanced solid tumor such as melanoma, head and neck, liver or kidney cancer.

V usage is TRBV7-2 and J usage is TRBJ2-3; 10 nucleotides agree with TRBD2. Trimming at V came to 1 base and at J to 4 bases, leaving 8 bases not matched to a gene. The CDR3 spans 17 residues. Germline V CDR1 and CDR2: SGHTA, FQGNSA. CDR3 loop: CASSLGSGRAGADTQYF. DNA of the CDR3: TGTGCCAGCAGCTTAGGGAGCGGGAGGGCAGGCGCAGATACGCAGTATTTT. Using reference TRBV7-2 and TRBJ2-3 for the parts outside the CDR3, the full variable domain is GAGVSQSPSNKVTEKGKDVELRCDPISGHTALYWYRQSLGQGLEFLIYFQGNSAPDKSGLPSDRFSAERTGGSVSTLTIQRTQQEDSAVYLCASSLGSGRAGADTQYFGPGTRLTVL.

CDR3: CASSPLGEVNEKLFF. Here the CDR3 DNA reads TGTGCCAGCAGCCCCCTAGGGGAGGTTAATGAAAAACTGTTTTTT. The chain joins TRBV4-2 to TRBJ1-4; weak D call: TRBD1 (5 bases). Trimming took 4 bases from V and 4 from J, leaving 13 bases between them. CDR1 is LGHNA, CDR2 YNFKEQ, per germline. The CDR3 consists of 15 residues.

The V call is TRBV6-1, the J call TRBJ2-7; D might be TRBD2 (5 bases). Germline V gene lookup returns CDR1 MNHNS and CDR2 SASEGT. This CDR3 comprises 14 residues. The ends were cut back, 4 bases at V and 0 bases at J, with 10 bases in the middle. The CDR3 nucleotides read TGTGCCAGCAGTGGCCTCCGGGGCTCCTACGAGCAGTACTTC. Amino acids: CASSGLRGSYEQYF.

CDR3 protein: CASSFPGAYNEQFF. CDR3 coding DNA: TGTGCCAGCAGCTTTCCCGGGGCCTACAATGAGCAGTTCTTC. The chain employs TRBV7-2 and TRBJ2-1; tentatively, D is TRBD2 (5 bases). Per germline, CDR1 SGHTA and CDR2 FQGNSA. Trimming took off 3 bases at V and 2 bases at J, with 8 bases between the two ends. The CDR3 length is 14 residues.

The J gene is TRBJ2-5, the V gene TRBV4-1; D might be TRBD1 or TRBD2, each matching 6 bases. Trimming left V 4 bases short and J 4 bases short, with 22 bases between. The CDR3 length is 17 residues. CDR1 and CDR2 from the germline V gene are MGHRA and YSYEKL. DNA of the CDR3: TGCGCCAGCAGCCCCCAGAGGGGGGATTCGGATTTAGAGACCCAGTACTTC. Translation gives CASSPQRGDSDLETQYF.

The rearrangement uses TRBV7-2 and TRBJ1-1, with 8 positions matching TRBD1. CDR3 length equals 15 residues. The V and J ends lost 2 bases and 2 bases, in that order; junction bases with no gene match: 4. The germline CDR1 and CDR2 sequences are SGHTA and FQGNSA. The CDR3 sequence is CASSLRRGRNTEAFF. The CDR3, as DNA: TGTGCCAGCAGCTTACGCAGGGGGCGAAACACTGAAGCTTTCTTT.

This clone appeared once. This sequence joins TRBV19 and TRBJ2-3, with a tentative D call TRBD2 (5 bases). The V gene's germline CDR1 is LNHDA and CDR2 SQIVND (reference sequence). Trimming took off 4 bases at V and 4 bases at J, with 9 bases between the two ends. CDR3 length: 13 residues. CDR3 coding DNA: TGTGCCAGTAGTAGTCGGGATGCAGATACGCAGTATTTT. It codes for CASSSRDADTQYF.

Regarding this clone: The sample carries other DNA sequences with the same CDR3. For the CDR3, the DNA is TGTGCCAGCTCACCGGGACAGGGTAAGGGGAATGAGCAGTTCTTC. It encodes CASSPGQGKGNEQFF. The V call is TRBV18, the J call TRBJ2-1, with TRBD1 matching 9 bases. Trimming removed 3 bases from V and 7 bases from J; junction bases left unmatched: 7. The CDR3 is 15 amino acids. In germline, CDR1 is KGHSH, CDR2 LQKENI.

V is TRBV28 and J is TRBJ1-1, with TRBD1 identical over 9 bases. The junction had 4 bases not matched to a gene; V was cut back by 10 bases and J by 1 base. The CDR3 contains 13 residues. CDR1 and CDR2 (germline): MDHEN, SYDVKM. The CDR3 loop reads CAIDRGGNTEAFF. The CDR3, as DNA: TGTGCCATCGACAGGGGGGGGAACACTGAAGCTTTCTTT.

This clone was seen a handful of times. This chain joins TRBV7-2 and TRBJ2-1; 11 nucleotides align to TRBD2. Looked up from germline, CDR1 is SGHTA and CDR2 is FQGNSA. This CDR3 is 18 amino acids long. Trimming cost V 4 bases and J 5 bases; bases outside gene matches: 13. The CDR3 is CASSYDVGLAEFNNEQFF. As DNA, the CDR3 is TGTGCCAGCAGCTACGACGTGGGACTAGCGGAATTCAACAATGAGCAGTTCTTC.

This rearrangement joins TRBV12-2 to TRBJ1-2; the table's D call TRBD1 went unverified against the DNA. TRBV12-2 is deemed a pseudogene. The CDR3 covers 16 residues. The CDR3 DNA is TGTGCAAGTCGCTTAGGAGGAGGCAGGGGGCCCTATGGCTACACCTTC. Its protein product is CASRLGGGRGPYGYTF.

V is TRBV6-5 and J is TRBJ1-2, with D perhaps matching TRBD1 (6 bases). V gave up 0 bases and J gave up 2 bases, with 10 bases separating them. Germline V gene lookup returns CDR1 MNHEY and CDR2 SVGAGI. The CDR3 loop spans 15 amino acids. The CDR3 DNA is TGTGCCAGCAGTTACTCAGGGGGATCGAACTATGGCTACACCTTC. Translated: CASSYSGGSNYGYTF.

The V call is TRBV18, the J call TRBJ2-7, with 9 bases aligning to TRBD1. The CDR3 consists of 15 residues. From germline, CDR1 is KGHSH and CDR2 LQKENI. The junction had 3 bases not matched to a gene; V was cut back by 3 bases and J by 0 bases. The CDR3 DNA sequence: TGTGCCAGCTCACCCTCGACAGGGGGCTCCTACGAGCAGTACTTC. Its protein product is CASSPSTGGSYEQYF.

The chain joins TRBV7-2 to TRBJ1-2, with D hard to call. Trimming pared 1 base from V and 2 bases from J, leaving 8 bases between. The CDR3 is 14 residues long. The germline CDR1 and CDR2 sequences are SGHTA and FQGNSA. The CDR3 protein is CASSLVPRNYGYTF. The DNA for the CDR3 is TGTGCCAGCAGCTTAGTACCCAGAAACTATGGCTACACCTTC.

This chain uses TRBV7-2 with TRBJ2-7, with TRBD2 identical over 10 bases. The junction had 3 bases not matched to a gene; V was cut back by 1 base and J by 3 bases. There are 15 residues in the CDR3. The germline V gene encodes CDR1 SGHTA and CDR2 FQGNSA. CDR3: CASSLVAGGLYEQYF. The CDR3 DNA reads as TGTGCCAGCAGCTTAGTAGCGGGGGGCCTCTACGAGCAGTACTTC.

The CDR3 spells CASSGGLVKGWETQYF. CDR3 bases: TGCGCCAGCAGCGGAGGACTCGTGAAGGGTTGGGAGACCCAGTACTTC. This rearrangement joins TRBV5-1 to TRBJ2-5; possibly TRBD2 for D (5 bases). The V end was cut by 4 bases, the J end by 5 bases, with 21 bases between. The CDR3 runs 16 residues. Germline values: CDR1 SGHRS, CDR2 YFSETQ.

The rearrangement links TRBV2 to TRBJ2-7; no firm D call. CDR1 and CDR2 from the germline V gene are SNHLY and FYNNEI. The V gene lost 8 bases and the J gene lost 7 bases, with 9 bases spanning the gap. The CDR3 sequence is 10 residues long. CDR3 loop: CASGVREQYF. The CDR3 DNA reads TGTGCCAGCGGGGTTCGGGAGCAGTACTTC.

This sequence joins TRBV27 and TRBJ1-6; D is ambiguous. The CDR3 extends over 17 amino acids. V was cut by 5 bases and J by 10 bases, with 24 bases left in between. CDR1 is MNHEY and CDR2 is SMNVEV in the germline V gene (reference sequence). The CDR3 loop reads CASSPSSGAVNWSPLHF. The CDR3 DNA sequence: TGTGCCAGCAGTCCCTCCTCAGGAGCGGTTAATTGGTCACCCCTCCACTTT.

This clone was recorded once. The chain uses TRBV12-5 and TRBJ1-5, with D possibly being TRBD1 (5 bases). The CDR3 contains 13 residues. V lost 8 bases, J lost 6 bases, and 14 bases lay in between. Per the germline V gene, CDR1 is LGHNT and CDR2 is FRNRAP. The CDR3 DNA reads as TGTGCTAGTTGGGGGGGGGTAAGTCAGCCCCAGCATTTT. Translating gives CASWGGVSQPQHF.

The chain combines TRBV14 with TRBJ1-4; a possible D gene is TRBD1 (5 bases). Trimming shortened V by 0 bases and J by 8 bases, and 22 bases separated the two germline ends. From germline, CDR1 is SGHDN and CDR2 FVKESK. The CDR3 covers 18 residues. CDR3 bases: TGTGCCAGCAGCCAAGACCCCGCCTGGGCAGGGTGGAAAGAAAAACTGTTTTTT. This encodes CASSQDPAWAGWKEKLFF.

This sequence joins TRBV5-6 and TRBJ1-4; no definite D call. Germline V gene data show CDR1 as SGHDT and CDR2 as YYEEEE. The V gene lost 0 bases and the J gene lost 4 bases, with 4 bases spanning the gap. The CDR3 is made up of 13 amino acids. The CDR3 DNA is TGTGCCAGCAGCTTGGTCGGTAATGAAAAACTGTTTTTT. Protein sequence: CASSLVGNEKLFF.

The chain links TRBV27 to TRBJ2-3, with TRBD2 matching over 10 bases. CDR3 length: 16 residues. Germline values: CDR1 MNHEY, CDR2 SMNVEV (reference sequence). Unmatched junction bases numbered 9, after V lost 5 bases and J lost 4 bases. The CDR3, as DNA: TGTGCCAGCAGTCTACGGCTAGCGGGAGTGGCAGATACGCAGTATTTT. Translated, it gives CASSLRLAGVADTQYF.

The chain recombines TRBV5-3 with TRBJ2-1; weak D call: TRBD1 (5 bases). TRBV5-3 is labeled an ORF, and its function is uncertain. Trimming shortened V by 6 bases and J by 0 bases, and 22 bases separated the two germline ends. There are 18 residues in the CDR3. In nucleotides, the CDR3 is TGTGCCAGAAAGGGCCAATCCGAGGACACGAGCTCCTACAATGAGCAGTTCTTC. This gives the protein CARKGQSEDTSSYNEQFF.

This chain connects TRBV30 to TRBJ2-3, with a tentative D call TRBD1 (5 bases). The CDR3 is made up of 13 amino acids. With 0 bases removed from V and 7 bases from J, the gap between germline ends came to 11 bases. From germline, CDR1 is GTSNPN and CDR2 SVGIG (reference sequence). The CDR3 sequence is CAWSVSWGNTQYF. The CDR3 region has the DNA TGTGCCTGGAGTGTTAGTTGGGGCAATACGCAGTATTTT.

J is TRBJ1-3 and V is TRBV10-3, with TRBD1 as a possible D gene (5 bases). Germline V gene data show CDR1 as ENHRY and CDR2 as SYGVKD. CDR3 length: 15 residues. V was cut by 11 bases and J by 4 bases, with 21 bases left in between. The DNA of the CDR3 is TGTGCCTCCAAGGTTGGGGGTCCGGGGGGAAACACCATATATTTT. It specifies CASKVGGPGGNTIYF.

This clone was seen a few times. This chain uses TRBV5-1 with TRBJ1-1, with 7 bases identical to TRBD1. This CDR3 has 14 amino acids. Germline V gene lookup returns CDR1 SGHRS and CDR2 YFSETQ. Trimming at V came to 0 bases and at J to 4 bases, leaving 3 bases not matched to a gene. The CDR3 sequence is CASSLEQGSTEAFF. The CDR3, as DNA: TGCGCCAGCAGCTTGGAACAGGGGTCCACTGAAGCTTTCTTT.

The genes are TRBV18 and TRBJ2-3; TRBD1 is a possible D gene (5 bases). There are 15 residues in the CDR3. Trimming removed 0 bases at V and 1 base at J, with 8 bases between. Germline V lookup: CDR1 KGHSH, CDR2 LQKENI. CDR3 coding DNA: TGTGCCAGCTCACCACCAGTGACAGGCACAGATACGCAGTATTTT. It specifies CASSPPVTGTDTQYF.

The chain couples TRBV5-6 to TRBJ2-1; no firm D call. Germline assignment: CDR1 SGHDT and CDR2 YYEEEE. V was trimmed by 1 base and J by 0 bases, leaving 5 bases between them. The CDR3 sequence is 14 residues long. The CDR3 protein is CASSLSGSYNEQFF. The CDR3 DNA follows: TGTGCCAGCAGCTTGAGTGGCTCCTACAATGAGCAGTTCTTC.

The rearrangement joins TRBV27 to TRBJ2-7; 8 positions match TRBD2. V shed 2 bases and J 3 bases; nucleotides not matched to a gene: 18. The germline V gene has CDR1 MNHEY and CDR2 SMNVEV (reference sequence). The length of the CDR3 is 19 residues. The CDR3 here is CASSLRSPFGGGLYYEQYF. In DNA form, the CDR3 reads TGTGCCAGCAGTTTAAGGTCTCCCTTCGGCGGGGGGCTATACTACGAGCAGTACTTC.

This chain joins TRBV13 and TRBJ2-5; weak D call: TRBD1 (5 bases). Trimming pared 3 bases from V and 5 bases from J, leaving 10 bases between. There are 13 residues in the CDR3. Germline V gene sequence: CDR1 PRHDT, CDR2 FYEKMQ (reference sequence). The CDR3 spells CASSFRVEETQYF. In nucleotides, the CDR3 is TGTGCCAGCAGCTTCAGGGTAGAGGAGACCCAGTACTTC.

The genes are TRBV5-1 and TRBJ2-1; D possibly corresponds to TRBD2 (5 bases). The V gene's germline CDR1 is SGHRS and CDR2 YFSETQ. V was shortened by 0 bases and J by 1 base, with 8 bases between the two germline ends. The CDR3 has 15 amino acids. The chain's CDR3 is CASSLEEGSYNEQFF. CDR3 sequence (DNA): TGCGCCAGCAGCTTGGAAGAGGGATCCTACAATGAGCAGTTCTTC. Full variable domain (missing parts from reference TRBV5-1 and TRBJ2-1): KAGVTQTPRYLIKTRGQQVTLSCSPISGHRSVSWYQQTPGQGLQFLFEYFSETQRNKGNFPGRFSGRQFSNSRSEMNVSTLELGDSALYLCASSLEEGSYNEQFFGPGTRLTVL.

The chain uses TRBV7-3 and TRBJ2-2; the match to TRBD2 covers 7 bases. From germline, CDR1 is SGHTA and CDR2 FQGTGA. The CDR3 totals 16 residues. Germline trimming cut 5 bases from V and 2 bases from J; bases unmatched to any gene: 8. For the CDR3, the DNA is TGTGCCAGCAGCACCCGTGGGGGGGTCAACACCGGGGAGCTGTTTTTT. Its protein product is CASSTRGGVNTGELFF.